The rows below give T cell receptor beta chains drawn from one sample of a study of PD-L1 blockade in urothelial cancer. Assay used: immunoSEQ multiplex PCR; TCRdb lists only in-frame clones, some missing. The sample lists about 30,000 clones, 75% to 90% seen once, with roughly 1.9% in the top ten. This sample comprised PBMCs, obtained around atezolizumab (anti-PD-L1) treatment. Receptor source: a man between 45 and 60 years old with urothelial cancer. CDR3s include the opening cysteine and the closing phenylalanine or tryptophan. D genes are given only for firm matches. A clone size is listed for some rows: how often the clone was seen (once, few, many), or a class if it is expanded.

-	TRBD1	TRBV9	TRBJ1-2	TGTGCCAGCAGCCCTCAAGGACAGGATAACTATGGCTACACCTTC	CASSPQGQDNYGYTF
-	TRBD2	TRBV7-9	TRBJ2-3	TGTGCCAGCAGCGAGGGACTAGCGGGGGCCGCGCGGGATACGCAGTATTTT	CASSEGLAGAARDTQYF
few	-	TRBV4-1	TRBJ1-5	TGCGCCAGCAGCCAAGATCCCCGAGGAAATAGCAATCAGCCCCAGCATTTT	CASSQDPRGNSNQPQHF
-	-	TRBV5-4	TRBJ2-1	TGTGCCAGCAGCCCGGACTCCACCCAGCAGTTCTTC	CASSPDSTQQFF
-	-	TRBV27	TRBJ2-1	TGTGCCAGCAGTTACAATACAGGGCGCAATGAGCAGTTCTTC	CASSYNTGRNEQFF
-	TRBD1	TRBV5-4	TRBJ2-4	TGTGCCAGCAGCTCCTATCAGGGGGCGCGGGAAAACATTCAGTACTTC	CASSSYQGARENIQYF
-	-	TRBV19	TRBJ1-4	TGTGCCAGTAGTAGGCACAGGAAAGAAAAACTGTTTTTT	CASSRHRKEKLFF
-	TRBD1	TRBV6-1	TRBJ1-1	TGTGCCAGCAGTGCCCGGACAGGGCTGAACACTGAAGCTTTCTTT	CASSARTGLNTEAFF
-	TRBD2	TRBV7-9	TRBJ2-5	TGTGCCAGCAGCTTAGCTGGGGGGGGGACCCAGTACTTC	CASSLAGGGTQYF
-	TRBD2	TRBV7-2	TRBJ2-3	TGTGCCAGCAGCTCCTCGGCGGGGGGCACAGATACGCAGTATTTT	CASSSSAGGTDTQYF
few	TRBD1	TRBV6-5	TRBJ1-3	TGTGCCAGCAGTAGACAGGGGACAGGAAACACCATATATTTT	CASSRQGTGNTIYF
-	TRBD1	TRBV2	TRBJ2-3	TGTGCCACCGGACAGGTCGTGAATACGCAGTATTTT	CATGQVVNTQYF
-	-	TRBV5-1	TRBJ1-1	TGCGCCAGCAGCTCATCGACAGCGAACACTGAAGCTTTCTTT	CASSSSTANTEAFF
-	-	TRBV10-3	TRBJ1-1	TGTGCCATCAAGGAGGTTGTGAACACTGAAGCTTTCTTT	CAIKEVVNTEAFF
-	TRBD1	TRBV5-1	TRBJ1-4	TGCGCCAGCAGCTCCGATGGACAGGCAACTAATGAAAAACTGTTTTTT	CASSSDGQATNEKLFF
-	-	TRBV28	TRBJ1-3	TGTGCCAGCAGGGAAGGGACATCTGGAAACACCATATATTTT	CASREGTSGNTIYF
-	-	TRBV7-3	TRBJ2-3	TGTGCCAGCAGCAAAGCAGGGGATACGCAGTATTTT	CASSKAGDTQYF
few	-	TRBV6-4	TRBJ2-7	TGTGCCAGCCCCTCCGGCAGGGGCTGGTACGAGCAGTACTTC	CASPSGRGWYEQYF
-	TRBD2	TRBV6-5	TRBJ2-5	TGTGCCAGCAGTTTCCGGACTAGTGGCGGAAAGACCCAGTACTTC	CASSFRTSGGKTQYF
-	-	TRBV29-1	TRBJ1-2	TGCAGCGTGGCGACCCAAGGGCAGGGCTATGGCTACACCTTC	CSVATQGQGYGYTF
-	TRBD2	TRBV18	TRBJ2-7	TGTGCCAGCTCAGGGGCTAGCGGGGCCTCCGAGCAGTACTTC	CASSGASGASEQYF
-	-	TRBV19	TRBJ1-4	TGTGCCAGTAGTATCAGGGGCCGAGGGAGTGAAAAACTGTTTTTT	CASSIRGRGSEKLFF
-	TRBD2	TRBV7-6	TRBJ2-5	TGTGCCAGCAGCCTAGCGGGGGCCGATGGGACCCAGTACTTC	CASSLAGADGTQYF
-	-	TRBV15	TRBJ1-2	TGTGCCACCAGCAGAGAAAGACAGGCCTTATATGGCTACACCTTC	CATSRERQALYGYTF
-	TRBD2	TRBV10-3	TRBJ2-2	TGTGCCATCAGTCCCGGGACTAGGGGAACCGGGGAGCTGTTTTTT	CAISPGTRGTGELFF
-	TRBD2	TRBV10-2	TRBJ2-3	TGCGCCAGCAGTGTAGCGGGGTCCACAGATACGCAGTATTTT	CASSVAGSTDTQYF
-	TRBD2	TRBV7-2	TRBJ2-2	TGTGCCAGCAGCCCCAGGACTAGCGGGGGGGGGCACGGGGAGCTGTTTTTT	CASSPRTSGGGHGELFF
-	TRBD1	TRBV11-3	TRBJ1-1	TGTGCCAGCAGCTTAGGGGGTTGGGGACAGGGGATTACTGAAGCTTTCTTT	CASSLGGWGQGITEAFF
-	TRBD1	TRBV19	TRBJ1-4	TGTGCCAGTAGTCTTGGGACAGGGCGGTCTAATGAAAAACTGTTTTTT	CASSLGTGRSNEKLFF
-	-	TRBV19	TRBJ1-5	TGTGCCAGTAGTATCGACAGGAGCAATCAGCCCCAGCATTTT	CASSIDRSNQPQHF
-	TRBD1	TRBV18	TRBJ2-7	TGTGCCAGCTCACCTTTAGGGACAGGGGGCGCCGAGCAGTACTTC	CASSPLGTGGAEQYF
-	TRBD1	TRBV25-1	TRBJ1-2	TGTGCCAGCAACGAGGGACAGGGGAACTATGGCTACACCTTC	CASNEGQGNYGYTF
-	-	TRBV27	TRBJ1-5	TGTGCCAGCAGTTTAAGGGGGTCGGTTCAGCCCCAGCATTTT	CASSLRGSVQPQHF
-	-	TRBV5-1	TRBJ2-3	TGCGCCAGCAGCTTGGAACTAGACACAGATACGCAGTATTTT	CASSLELDTDTQYF
-	-	TRBV27	TRBJ1-6	TGTGCCAGCAGTTCCTCGGGATTTGATAATTCACCCCTCCACTTT	CASSSSGFDNSPLHF
-	TRBD1	TRBV7-9	TRBJ2-5	TGTGCCAGCAGCCCGGGACAGTTCGGGGAGACCCAGTACTTC	CASSPGQFGETQYF
-	-	TRBV5-3	TRBJ2-5	TGTGCCAGAAGCTCCCCACTAGGGGGCCAAGAGACCCAGTACTTC	CARSSPLGGQETQYF
-	TRBD1	TRBV27	TRBJ1-1	TGTGCCAGCAGTTTATCCCACAGGGGGTACACTGAAGCTTTCTTT	CASSLSHRGYTEAFF
few	-	TRBV28	TRBJ2-3	TGTGCCAGCACCCTGGGGACTAGCACAGATACGCAGTATTTT	CASTLGTSTDTQYF
-	TRBD2	TRBV5-1	TRBJ2-1	TGCGCCAGCGGACCTAGCGGGAGCTCCTACAATGAGCAGTTCTTC	CASGPSGSSYNEQFF
-	-	TRBV28	TRBJ1-3	TGTGCCAGCTCATACGGTAGCTCTGGAAACACCATATATTTT	CASSYGSSGNTIYF
-	-	TRBV5-6	TRBJ1-5	TGTGCCAGCAGCTTGGCGCGGGGGTACAGCAATCAGCCCCAGCATTTT	CASSLARGYSNQPQHF
-	TRBD2	TRBV5-4	TRBJ2-7	TGTGCCAGCAGCTTGGGACTAGCGGCCAACTACGAGCAGTACTTC	CASSLGLAANYEQYF
-	-	TRBV7-8	TRBJ2-2	TGTGCCAGCAGCTTAGCGGGGGGTCCCGGGGAGCTGTTTTTT	CASSLAGGPGELFF
-	TRBD1	TRBV5-6	TRBJ2-5	TGTGCCAGCAGCACCGGGACAGGGGGAGAGACCCAGTACTTC	CASSTGTGGETQYF
-	TRBD2	TRBV18	TRBJ2-1	TGTGCCAGCTCATCGGGACTAGCGGTGTACAATGAGCAGTTCTTC	CASSSGLAVYNEQFF
-	-	TRBV10-2	TRBJ2-1	TGCGCCAGCGGAGACCGGGGGACCGCTTACAATGAGCAGTTCTTC	CASGDRGTAYNEQFF
-	-	TRBV28	TRBJ2-7	TGTGCCAGCAGTTTTGTTCCCCAGGGGCCATCATACGAGCAGTACTTC	CASSFVPQGPSYEQYF
-	-	TRBV7-9	TRBJ2-3	TGTGCCAGCAGCTTGGTGGCAGGTTTGGATACGCAGTATTTT	CASSLVAGLDTQYF
-	TRBD2	TRBV19	TRBJ2-3	TGTGCCAGTAGTATAGGAAACCTAGCGGGAGGAAGGTCTGATACGCAGTATTTT	CASSIGNLAGGRSDTQYF
-	TRBD1	TRBV19	TRBJ2-4	TGTGCCAGTAGCAGACAGGGGTCGGACATTCAGTACTTC	CASSRQGSDIQYF